This T cell receptor (beta chain) appears in the sequencing data of a study of cytomegalovirus exposure and HLA in healthy donors. Primers for the PCR totalled 60 Vbeta and 13 Jbeta. Sequencing used immunoSEQ multiplex PCR; TCRdb keeps in-frame clones, though not all of them. The sample shows about 130,000 clones, 77% of them seen only once. The CDR3 covers 13 residues. CDR1 is LNHDA and CDR2 is SQIVND in the germline V gene (reference sequence). V was trimmed by 6 bases and J by 7 bases, leaving 12 bases between them. V gene TRBV19 combines with J gene TRBJ2-2; D is perhaps TRBD2 (6 bases). The sequence was obtained from a woman between 40 and 55 years old in good health and CMV-seropositive. Sample: PBMCs. The CDR3 spells CASSGRVYGELFF. CDR3 nucleotides: TGTGCCAGTAGCGGGAGAGTTTACGGGGAGCTGTTTTTT.